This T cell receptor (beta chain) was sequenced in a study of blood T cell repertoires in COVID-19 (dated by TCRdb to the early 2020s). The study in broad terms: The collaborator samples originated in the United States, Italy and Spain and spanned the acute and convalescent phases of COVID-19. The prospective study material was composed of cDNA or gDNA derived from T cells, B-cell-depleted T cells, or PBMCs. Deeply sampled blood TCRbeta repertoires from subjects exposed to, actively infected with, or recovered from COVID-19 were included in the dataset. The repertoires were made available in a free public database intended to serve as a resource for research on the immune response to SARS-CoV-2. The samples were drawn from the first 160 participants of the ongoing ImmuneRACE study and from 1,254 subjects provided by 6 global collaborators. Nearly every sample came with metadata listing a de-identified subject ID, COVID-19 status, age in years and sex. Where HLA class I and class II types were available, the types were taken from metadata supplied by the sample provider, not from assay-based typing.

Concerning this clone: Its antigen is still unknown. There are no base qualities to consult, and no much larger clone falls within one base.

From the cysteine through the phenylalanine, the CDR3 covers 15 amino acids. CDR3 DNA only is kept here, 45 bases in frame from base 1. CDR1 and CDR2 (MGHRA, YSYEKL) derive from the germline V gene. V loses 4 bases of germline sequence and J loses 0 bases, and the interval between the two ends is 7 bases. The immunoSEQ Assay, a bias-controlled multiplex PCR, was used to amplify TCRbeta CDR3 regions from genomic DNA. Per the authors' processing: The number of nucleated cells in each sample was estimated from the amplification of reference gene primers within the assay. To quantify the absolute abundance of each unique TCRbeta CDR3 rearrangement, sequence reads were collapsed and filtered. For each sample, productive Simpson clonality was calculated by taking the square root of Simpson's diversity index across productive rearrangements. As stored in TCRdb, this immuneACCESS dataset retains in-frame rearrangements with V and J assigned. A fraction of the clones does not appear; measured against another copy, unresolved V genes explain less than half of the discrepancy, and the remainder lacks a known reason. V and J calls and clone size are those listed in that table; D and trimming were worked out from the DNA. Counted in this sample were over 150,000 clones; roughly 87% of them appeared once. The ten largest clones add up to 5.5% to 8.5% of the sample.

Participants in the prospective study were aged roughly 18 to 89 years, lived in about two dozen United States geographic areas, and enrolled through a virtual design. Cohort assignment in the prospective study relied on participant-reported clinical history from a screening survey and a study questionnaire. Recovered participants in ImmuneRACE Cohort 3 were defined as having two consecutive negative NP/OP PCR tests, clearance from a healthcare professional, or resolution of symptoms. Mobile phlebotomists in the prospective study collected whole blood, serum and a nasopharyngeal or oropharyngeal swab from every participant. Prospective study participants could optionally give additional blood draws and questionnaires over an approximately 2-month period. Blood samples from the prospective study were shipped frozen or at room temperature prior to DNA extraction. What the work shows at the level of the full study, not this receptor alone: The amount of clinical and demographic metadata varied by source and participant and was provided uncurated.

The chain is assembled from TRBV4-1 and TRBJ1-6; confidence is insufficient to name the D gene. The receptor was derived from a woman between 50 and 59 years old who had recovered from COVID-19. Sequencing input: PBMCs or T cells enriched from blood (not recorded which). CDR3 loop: CASSPSGSYNSPLHF. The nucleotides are TGCGCCAGCAGCCCCTCCGGCTCCTATAATTCACCCCTCCACTTT.